A selection of T cell receptor beta chains follows, all from one sample in a study of cytomegalovirus exposure and HLA in healthy donors. This table comes from immunoSEQ multiplex PCR, and its TCRdb copy is limited to in-frame clones, with some not included. The sample holds 54,000 or so clones; 45% to 70% are singletons and the top ten take 12%. The sequenced sample was PBMCs. The receptors come from a human donor in good health. Each CDR3 is given with its conserved first and last residue. D genes are given only for firm matches. Not all rows give a size; the values are once, few, many and, for expanded clones, a class.

- | TRBJ1-6 | TRBV7-2 | - | CASSLGRGGGTSPLHF | TGTGCCAGCAGCTTAGGGCGGGGGGGAGGAACGTCACCCCTCCACTTT
TRBD2 | TRBJ2-5 | TRBV9 | - | CASSRTSGGRETQYF | TGTGCCAGCAGCCGGACTAGCGGGGGTCGAGAGACCCAGTACTTC
- | TRBJ1-1 | TRBV4-3 | few | CASSQSQNTEAFF | TGCGCCAGCAGCCAGAGCCAGAACACTGAAGCTTTCTTT
- | TRBJ2-2 | TRBV7-2 | - | CASSLRDWSTGELFF | TGTGCCAGCAGCCTGCGGGACTGGTCCACCGGGGAGCTGTTTTTT
- | TRBJ1-3 | TRBV7-2 | few | CASSLQAMNTIYF | TGTGCCAGCAGCTTACAGGCGATGAACACCATATATTTT
TRBD2 | TRBJ2-1 | TRBV4-1 | once | CASSQEGTSGFSYNEQFF | TGCGCCAGCAGCCAAGAAGGGACTAGCGGGTTCTCCTACAATGAGCAGTTCTTC
- | TRBJ1-6 | TRBV14 | - | CASSPRVGNSPLHF | TGTGCCAGCAGCCCCCGGGTTGGGAATTCACCCCTCCACTTT
- | TRBJ1-4 | TRBV19 | - | CASSMRGGNEKLFF | TGTGCCAGTAGTATGAGAGGGGGTAATGAAAAACTGTTTTTT
- | TRBJ2-3 | TRBV7-7 | - | CASSSGQIDTQYF | TGTGCTAGCAGCTCGGGACAAATTGATACGCAGTATTTT
- | TRBJ2-7 | TRBV9 | - | CASSVGVGVYEQYF | TGTGCCAGCAGCGTAGGTGTAGGGGTCTACGAGCAGTACTTC
TRBD2 | TRBJ2-1 | TRBV5-1 | - | CASSWVGQRETSDEQFF | TGCGCCAGCAGCTGGGTAGGGCAGCGGGAAACCTCCGATGAGCAGTTCTTC
- | TRBJ2-5 | TRBV6-1 | - | CASSARRVETQYF | TGTGCCAGCAGTGCCCGCAGGGTTGAGACCCAGTACTTC
TRBD1 | TRBJ1-1 | TRBV18 | - | CASSLYSGTGGGTEAFF | TGTGCCAGCTCTCTTTATTCCGGGACAGGGGGAGGCACTGAAGCTTTCTTT
TRBD1 | TRBJ1-1 | TRBV30 | few | CAWSVGGQGGYTEAFF | TGTGCCTGGAGTGTCGGGGGACAGGGTGGGTACACTGAAGCTTTCTTT
- | TRBJ1-1 | TRBV2 | - | CASSVGQSTEAFF | TGTGCCAGCAGTGTCGGACAGAGCACTGAAGCTTTCTTT
- | TRBJ2-3 | TRBV11-2 | few | CASRTPSTDTQYF | TGTGCCAGCCGGACTCCCAGCACAGATACGCAGTATTTT
TRBD1 | TRBJ2-1 | TRBV29-1 | - | CSVTEGGQGTEQFF | TGCAGCGTGACGGAGGGGGGACAGGGCACTGAGCAGTTCTTC
- | TRBJ1-2 | TRBV10-3 | - | CAAREGAYGYTF | TGTGCCGCCAGGGAGGGTGCCTATGGCTACACCTTC
- | TRBJ1-5 | TRBV4-2 | few | CASSQGQAGASNQPQHF | TGTGCCAGCAGCCAAGGACAGGCGGGGGCGAGCAATCAGCCCCAGCATTTT
TRBD2 | TRBJ2-7 | TRBV5-1 | - | CASSWGGGGSYEQYF | TGCGCCAGCAGCTGGGGGGGTGGGGGGTCCTACGAGCAGTACTTC
- | TRBJ1-5 | TRBV2 | - | CASSEGLQPQHF | TGTGCCAGCAGTGAAGGGCTTCAGCCCCAGCATTTT
TRBD1 | TRBJ2-7 | TRBV2 | - | CASRGQWPYEQYF | TGTGCCAGCAGGGGACAGTGGCCCTACGAGCAGTACTTC
TRBD1 | TRBJ1-1 | TRBV6-6 | - | CASRLQTTGCEAFF | TGTGCCAGCAGACTTCAAACGACAGGGTGTGAAGCTTTCTTT
- | TRBJ1-1 | TRBV10-3 | few | CAISDRALRGTEAFF | TGTGCCATCAGTGATCGGGCGTTACGGGGCACTGAAGCTTTCTTT
- | TRBJ1-1 | TRBV14 | - | CASSARTFSEAFF | TGTGCCAGCAGCGCGCGTACCTTTTCTGAAGCTTTCTTT
TRBD1 | TRBJ2-6 | TRBV5-1 | - | CASSLMGQGRSGANVLTF | TGCGCCAGCAGCTTGATGGGACAGGGACGTTCTGGGGCCAACGTCCTGACTTTC
- | TRBJ1-2 | TRBV2 | - | CASRKGYNYGYTF | TGTGCCAGCAGAAAGGGGTACAACTATGGCTACACCTTC